This is a list of T cell receptor beta chains from one sample in a study of cytomegalovirus exposure and HLA in healthy donors. The data were produced by immunoSEQ multiplex PCR, yet TCRdb's version contains in-frame clones alone and is incomplete. The data contain around 87,000 clones, 81% of them singletons. Sequenced input: PBMCs. The receptors were gathered from a girl aged 2 to 10 in good health and CMV-seropositive. Both conserved end residues are part of each CDR3. A D gene is named only where the DNA matches it firmly. Rows give clone size only sometimes, using once, few, many, or a class for an expanded clone.

-,-,TRBJ1-1,TRBV19,TGTGCCAGTAGTATTATTGGAGGCCAGGCTGAAGCTTTCTTT,CASSIIGGQAEAFF
-,-,TRBJ1-3,TRBV7-2,TGTGCCAGCAGCTTTAGGTGGACAGCACGCTCTGGAAACACCATATATTTT,CASSFRWTARSGNTIYF
-,-,TRBJ1-1,TRBV29-1,TGCAGCGGGGGGGTCACTGAAGCTTTCTTT,CSGGVTEAFF
-,-,TRBJ1-1,TRBV6-1,TGTGCCAGCAGTGTCTACAGGGCTAACACTGAAGCTTTCTTT,CASSVYRANTEAFF
-,-,TRBJ1-1,TRBV5-1,TGCGCCAGCAGCTTGGTTCTTAACACTGAAGCTTTCTTT,CASSLVLNTEAFF
TRBD1,-,TRBJ1-1,TRBV28,TGTGCCAGCAGTTTGGGACAGGGTAACACTGAAGCTTTCTTT,CASSLGQGNTEAFF
-,-,TRBJ1-2,TRBV27,TGTGCCAACTTCTCGGACACTAACTATGGCTACACCTTC,CANFSDTNYGYTF
-,few,TRBJ1-4,TRBV7-9,TGTGCCAGCAGCTTAGGGCAGGGGAATGAAAAACTGTTTTTT,CASSLGQGNEKLFF
TRBD1,-,TRBJ1-1,TRBV12-5,TGTGCTAGTGGTTTGGCACAGGGGCGTGGGTTTGGTGACACTGAAGCTTTCTTT,CASGLAQGRGFGDTEAFF
-,once,TRBJ2-2,TRBV19,TGTGCCAGTAAGAGACTCGACGGTTGGGAGCTGTTTTTT,CASKRLDGWELFF
-,-,TRBJ1-2,TRBV7-2,TGTGCCAGCAGCTTAGTCAGGGCGCCCTATGGCTACACCTTC,CASSLVRAPYGYTF
TRBD2,-,TRBJ2-7,TRBV4-1,TGCGCCAGCAGCCAAGTTGCCCTAGCGGGAGTTTTCGAGCAGTACTTC,CASSQVALAGVFEQYF